The T cell receptor beta chain under discussion was sequenced for a study of blood T cell repertoires in COVID-19. Enrolled during active infection, Seattle patients were then followed longitudinally. CDR3 length: 21 residues. Deletions cut 4 bases from V and 0 bases from J, with 31 bases between. Germline V gene lookup returns CDR1 SGHRS and CDR2 YFSETQ. Here immunoSEQ multiplex PCR was the method, and the copy in TCRdb shows in-frame clones only, minus some. The sample includes a few hundred thousand clones, around 89% of them seen just once. This receptor was obtained from a woman between 25 and 40 years old with COVID-19, enrolled during active disease. The sequenced sample was peripheral blood. J is TRBJ1-1 and V is TRBV5-1; no definite D call. The CDR3 is CASSVIGPGEPLFSMNTEAFF. The DNA of the CDR3 is TGCGCCAGCAGCGTCATTGGGCCCGGGGAGCCCCTCTTTTCCATGAACACTGAAGCTTTCTTT.